This T cell receptor (beta chain) comes out of a study of technical replicates of blood from a few donors. Method: immunoSEQ multiplex PCR; TCRdb's copy keeps in-frame clones and lacks some. The table shows 70,000 to 80,000 clones, with around 92% occurring only once. This receptor was taken from a human donor in good health. Material for sequencing was T cells isolated from PBMCs.

DNA for the CDR3: TGTGCCATCAGTGAGTCCTGGAGAGACAATGAGCAGTTCTTC. It codes for CAISESWRDNEQFF. This sequence joins TRBV10-3 and TRBJ2-1; the D is unclear. This CDR3 has 14 amino acids. The V gene's germline CDR1 is ENHRY and CDR2 SYGVKD. Deletions cut 0 bases from V and 5 bases from J, with 8 bases between.